This TCR beta chain was obtained from a study of OX40 agonist ivuxolimab in advanced cancers. Generated by immunoSEQ multiplex PCR, the TCRdb table keeps only in-frame clones and is missing some. In the table there are over 60,000 clones, around 90% of which are singletons. The CDR3 is 14 amino acids. V shed 5 bases and J 5 bases; nucleotides not matched to a gene: 6. Germline assignment: CDR1 SGHNT and CDR2 YYREEE (reference sequence). The sequencing here drew on CD4+ or CD8+ T cells sorted from blood, taken in a trial of the OX40 agonist ivuxolimab. The TCR originated in an adult with an advanced solid tumor such as melanoma, head and neck, liver or kidney cancer. The V call is TRBV5-4, the J call TRBJ1-4; 7 bases line up with TRBD1. The CDR3 spells CASRPDRANEKLFF. In DNA form, the CDR3 reads TGTGCCAGCAGACCTGACAGGGCAAATGAAAAACTGTTTTTT.